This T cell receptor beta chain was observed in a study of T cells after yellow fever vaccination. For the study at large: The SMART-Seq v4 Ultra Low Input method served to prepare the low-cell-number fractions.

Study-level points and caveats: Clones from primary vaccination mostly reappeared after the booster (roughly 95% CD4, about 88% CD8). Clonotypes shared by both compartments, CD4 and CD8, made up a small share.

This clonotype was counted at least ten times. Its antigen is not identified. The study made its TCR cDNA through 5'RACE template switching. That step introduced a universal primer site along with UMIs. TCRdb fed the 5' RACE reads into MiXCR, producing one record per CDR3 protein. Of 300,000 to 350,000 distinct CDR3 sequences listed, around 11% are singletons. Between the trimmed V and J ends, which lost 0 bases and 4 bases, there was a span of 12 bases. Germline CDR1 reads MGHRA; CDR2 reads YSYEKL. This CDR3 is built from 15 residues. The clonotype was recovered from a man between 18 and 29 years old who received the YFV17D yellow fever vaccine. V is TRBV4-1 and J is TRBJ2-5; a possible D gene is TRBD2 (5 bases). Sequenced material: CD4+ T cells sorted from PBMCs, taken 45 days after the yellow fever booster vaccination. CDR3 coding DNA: TGCGCCAGCAGCCAAGATTCCCGGGGTATAGAGACCCAGTACTTC. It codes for CASSQDSRGIETQYF.